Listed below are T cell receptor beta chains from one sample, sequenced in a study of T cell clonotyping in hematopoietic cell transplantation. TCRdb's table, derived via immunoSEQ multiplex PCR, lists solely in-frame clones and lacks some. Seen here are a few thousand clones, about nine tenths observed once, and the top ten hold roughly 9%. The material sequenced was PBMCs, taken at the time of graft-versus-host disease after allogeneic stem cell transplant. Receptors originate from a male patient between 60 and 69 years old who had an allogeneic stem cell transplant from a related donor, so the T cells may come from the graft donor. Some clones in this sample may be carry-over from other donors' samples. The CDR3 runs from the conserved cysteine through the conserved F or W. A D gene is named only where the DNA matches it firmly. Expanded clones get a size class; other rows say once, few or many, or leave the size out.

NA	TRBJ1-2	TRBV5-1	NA	TGCGCCAGCAGCTTGTGGGGGGACGACTATGGCTACACCTTC	CASSLWGDDYGYTF
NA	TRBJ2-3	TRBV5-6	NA	TGTGCCAGCAGCTTGGGGACATACACAGATACGCAGTATTTT	CASSLGTYTDTQYF
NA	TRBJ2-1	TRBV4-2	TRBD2	TGTGCCAGCAGCCCGGGGACTAGCCACTACAATGAGCAGTTCTTC	CASSPGTSHYNEQFF
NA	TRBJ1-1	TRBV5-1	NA	TGCGCCAGCAGCCCCGACGTCCAAACCGGCACTGAAGCTTTCTTT	CASSPDVQTGTEAFF
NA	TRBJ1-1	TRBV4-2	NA	TGTGCCAGCAGCCAAGGGTCCCACACTGAAGCTTTCTTT	CASSQGSHTEAFF
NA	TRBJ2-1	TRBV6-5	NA	TGTGCCAGTCGGATGGGCTCCTACAATGAGCAGTTCTTC	CASRMGSYNEQFF
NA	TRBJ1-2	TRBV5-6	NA	TGTGCCAGCAGCCGAGGACCGGCGAACTATGGCTACACCTTC	CASSRGPANYGYTF
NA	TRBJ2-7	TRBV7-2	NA	TGTGCCAGCAGCTTACCACCAGACTACGAGCAGTACTTC	CASSLPPDYEQYF
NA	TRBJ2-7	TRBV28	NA	TGTGCCAGCAGAGCGGCGGGGCTGGCCTACGAGCAGTACTTC	CASRAAGLAYEQYF
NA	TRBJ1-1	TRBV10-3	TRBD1	TGTGCCATCAGCGCGATAGGACAGGCCCTGAACACTGAAGCTTTCTTT	CAISAIGQALNTEAFF
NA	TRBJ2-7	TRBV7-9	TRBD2	TGTGCCAGCAGCTTAGCGCGGGGACTAGTGCCGGAAGAGCAGTACTTC	CASSLARGLVPEEQYF
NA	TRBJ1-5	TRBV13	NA	TGTGCCAGCAGCAAGGGACGGCTTAGCAATCAGCCCCAGCATTTT	CASSKGRLSNQPQHF
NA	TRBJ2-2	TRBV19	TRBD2	TGTGCCAGTAGTATAGTTTCTTTTCAGCGGGGGGTAACCACCGGGGAGCTGTTTTTT	CASSIVSFQRGVTTGELFF
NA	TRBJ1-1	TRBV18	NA	TGTGCCAGCTCATCTTCGACGGATAATGAAGCTTTCTTT	CASSSSTDNEAFF
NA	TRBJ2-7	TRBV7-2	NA	TGTGCCAGCAGCTTATCAGGGCCTAACTCAAACTACGAGCAGTACTTC	CASSLSGPNSNYEQYF
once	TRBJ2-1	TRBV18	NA	TGTGCCAGCTCACCACCGGGCGTAGCAATCCACAATGAGCAGTTCTTC	CASSPPGVAIHNEQFF
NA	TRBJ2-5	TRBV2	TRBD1	TGTGCCAGCAGTGCACTGACAGGGAGAGAGACCCAGTACTTC	CASSALTGRETQYF
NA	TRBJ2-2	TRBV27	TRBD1	TGTGCCAGCAGTTCGACAGGGCTCACCGGGGAGCTGTTTTTT	CASSSTGLTGELFF
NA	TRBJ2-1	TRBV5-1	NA	TGCGCCAGCCTGAAGGGGGTCGGGGGGACCTACAATGAGCAGTTCTTC	CASLKGVGGTYNEQFF
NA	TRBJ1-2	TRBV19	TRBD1	TGTGCCAGTAGTATAGTCGGGACAGGCCACTATGGCTACACCTTC	CASSIVGTGHYGYTF
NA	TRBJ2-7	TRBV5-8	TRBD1	TGTGCCAGCAGCGACCCGGGACAGGGGGCACACGAGCAGTACTTC	CASSDPGQGAHEQYF
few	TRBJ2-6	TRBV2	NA	TGTGCCAGTCAAGACAGATTCGTCTCTGGGGCCAACGTCCTGACTTTC	CASQDRFVSGANVLTF
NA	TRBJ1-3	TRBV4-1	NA	TGCGCCAGCAGCGTTCCTCAGTCCTCTGGAAACACCATATATTTT	CASSVPQSSGNTIYF
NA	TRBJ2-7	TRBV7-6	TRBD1	TGTGCCAGCAGCTTAAGAGGGGACAGTTCTTACGAGCAGTACTTC	CASSLRGDSSYEQYF
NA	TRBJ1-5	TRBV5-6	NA	TGTGCCAGCAGCTCACAGGTGATCAATCAGCCCCAGCATTTT	CASSSQVINQPQHF
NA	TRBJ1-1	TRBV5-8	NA	TGTGCCAGCAGCTTGGGACAGGAAGTCACTGAAGCTTTCTTT	CASSLGQEVTEAFF
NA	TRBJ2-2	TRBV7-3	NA	TGTGCCAGCAGCAGGACAGTAGCCACCGGGGAGCTGTTTTTT	CASSRTVATGELFF
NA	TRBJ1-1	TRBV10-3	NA	TGTGCCATCAGTTCTTCAGGGAAAACCACTGAAGCTTTCTTT	CAISSSGKTTEAFF
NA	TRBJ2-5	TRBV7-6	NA	TGTGCCAGCAGCTTAGCTCAAGAGACCCAGTACTTC	CASSLAQETQYF
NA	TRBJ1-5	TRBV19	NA	TGTGCCAGTAATGGCGGTAGCAATCAGCCCCAGCATTTT	CASNGGSNQPQHF
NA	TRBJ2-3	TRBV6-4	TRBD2	TGTGCCAGCAGTCTAGCGGGGAGCACAGATACGCAGTATTTT	CASSLAGSTDTQYF
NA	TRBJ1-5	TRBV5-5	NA	TGTGCCAGCAGCCTCCGGGACAAGGATCAGCCCCAGCATTTT	CASSLRDKDQPQHF
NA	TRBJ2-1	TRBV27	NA	TGTGCCAGCAGTATCGCCGGGACCCCCAGGAGCGGGCAGTTCTTC	CASSIAGTPRSGQFF
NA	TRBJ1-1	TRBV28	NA	TGTGCCAGCAGAACAGGGATGGCGACTGAAGCTTTCTTT	CASRTGMATEAFF
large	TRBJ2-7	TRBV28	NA	TGTGCCAGCAGGCCGGGGGGCCTGGGGTACGAGCAGTACTTC	CASRPGGLGYEQYF
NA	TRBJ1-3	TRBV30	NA	TGTGCCTGGAGTGAGGCGTGGGGTGGCACCATATATTTT	CAWSEAWGGTIYF
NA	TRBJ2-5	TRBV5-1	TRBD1	TGCGCCAGCAGCGACAGGGGGCCTAGAGAGCAGTACTTC	CASSDRGPREQYF
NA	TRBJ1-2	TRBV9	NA	TGTGCCAGCAGCCTACCGGGACATCTCCCTAACTATGGCTACACCTTC	CASSLPGHLPNYGYTF
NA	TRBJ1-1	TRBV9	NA	TGTGCCAGCAGCGTCTTTGGACACGCCGAAGGAGCTTTCTTT	CASSVFGHAEGAFF
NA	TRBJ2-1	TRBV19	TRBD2	TGTGCCAGTAGTCCGACTAGCGGCTACAATGAGCAGTTCTTC	CASSPTSGYNEQFF
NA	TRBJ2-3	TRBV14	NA	TGTGCCAGCACACGGGGGGCCTACCGGACAGATACGCAGTATTTT	CASTRGAYRTDTQYF
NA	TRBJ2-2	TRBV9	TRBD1	TGTGCCAGCAGCGTAGTTCCCGGGACAGGGGTGGCCGGGGAGCTGTTTTTT	CASSVVPGTGVAGELFF
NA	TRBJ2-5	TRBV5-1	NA	TGCGCCAGCTGGGACCTTCGGGAGACCCAGTACTTC	CASWDLRETQYF
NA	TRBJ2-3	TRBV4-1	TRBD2	TGCGCCAGCAGCCAAGCCGGACTAGCGGGGGGGACTCGCACAGATACGCAGTATTTT	CASSQAGLAGGTRTDTQYF
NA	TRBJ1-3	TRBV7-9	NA	TGTGCCAGCAGCTTAACAAGCTCTGGAAACACCATATATTTT	CASSLTSSGNTIYF
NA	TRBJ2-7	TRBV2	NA	TGTGCCAGCGCAGGGATGGTCGGTTACGAGCAGTACTTC	CASAGMVGYEQYF
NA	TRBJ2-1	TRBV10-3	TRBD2	TGTGCCATAGGCGGGGGGGCCTTCGCCCGTAGCGACAATGAGCAGTTCTTC	CAIGGGAFARSDNEQFF
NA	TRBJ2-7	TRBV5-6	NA	TGTGCCAGCAGCTTGATCACTATAGACGAGCAGTACTTC	CASSLITIDEQYF
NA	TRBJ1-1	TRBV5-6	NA	TGTGCCAGCAGCTTGGATGCCAGTTGGGCGGACACTGAAGCTTTCTTT	CASSLDASWADTEAFF
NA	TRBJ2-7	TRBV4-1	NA	TGCGCCAGCAGCCAAGACCCGGGATCAGATACCTACGAGCAGTACTTC	CASSQDPGSDTYEQYF
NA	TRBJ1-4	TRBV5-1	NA	TGCGCCAGCAGCTTCGGGTCCGGGGCCACTAATGAAAAACTGTTTTTT	CASSFGSGATNEKLFF
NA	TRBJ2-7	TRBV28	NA	TGTGCCAGCAGAGCCCCGGGGGGCGCCAACGAGCAGTACTTC	CASRAPGGANEQYF
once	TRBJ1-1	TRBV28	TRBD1	TGTGCCAGCAGGAACAGGGGGAGAGCTGAAGCTTTCTTT	CASRNRGRAEAFF